This TCR beta chain emerged from a study of technical replicates of blood from a handful of donors. The protocol was immunoSEQ multiplex PCR, while the TCRdb copy is restricted to in-frame clones and leaves out a portion. The table includes 99,000 or so clones, about 95% detected once. Germline loops: CDR1 ENHRY, CDR2 SYGVKD. V dropped 4 bases and J dropped 4; count of bases not matched to a gene: 1. CDR3 length: 12 residues. Sequenced: T cells isolated from PBMCs. This chain links TRBV10-3 with TRBJ2-7; 7 bases match TRBD2. The TCR was taken from a human donor in good health. As DNA, the CDR3 is TGTGCCATCAGTGGCGGGAGTTACGAGCAGTACTTC. Its protein product is CAISGGSYEQYF.